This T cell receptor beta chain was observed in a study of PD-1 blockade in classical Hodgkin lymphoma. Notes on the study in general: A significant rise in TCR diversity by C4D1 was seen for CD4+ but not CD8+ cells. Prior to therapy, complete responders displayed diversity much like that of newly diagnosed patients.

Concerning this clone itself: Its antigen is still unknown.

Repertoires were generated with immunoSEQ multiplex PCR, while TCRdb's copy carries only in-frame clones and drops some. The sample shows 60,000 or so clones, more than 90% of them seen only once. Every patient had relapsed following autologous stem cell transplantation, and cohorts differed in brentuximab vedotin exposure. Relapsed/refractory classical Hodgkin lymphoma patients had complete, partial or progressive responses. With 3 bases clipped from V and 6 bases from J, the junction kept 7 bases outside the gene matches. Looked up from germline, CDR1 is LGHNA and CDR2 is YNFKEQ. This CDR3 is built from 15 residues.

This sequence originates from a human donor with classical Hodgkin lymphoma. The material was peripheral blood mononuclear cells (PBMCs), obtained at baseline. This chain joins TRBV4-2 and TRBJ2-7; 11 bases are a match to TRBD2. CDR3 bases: TGTGCCAGCAGCCACTTAGCGGGGGGGCTGATCGAGCAGTACTTC. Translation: CASSHLAGGLIEQYF.